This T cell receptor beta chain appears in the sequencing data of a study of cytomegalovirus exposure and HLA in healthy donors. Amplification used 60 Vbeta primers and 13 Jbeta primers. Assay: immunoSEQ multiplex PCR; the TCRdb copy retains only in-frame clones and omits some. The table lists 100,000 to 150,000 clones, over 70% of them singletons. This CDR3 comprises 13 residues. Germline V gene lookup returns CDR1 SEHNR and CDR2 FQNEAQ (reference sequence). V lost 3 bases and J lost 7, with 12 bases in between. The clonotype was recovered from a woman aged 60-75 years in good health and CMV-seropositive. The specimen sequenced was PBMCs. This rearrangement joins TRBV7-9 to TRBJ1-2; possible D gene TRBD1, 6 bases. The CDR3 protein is CASSFAGVFGYTF. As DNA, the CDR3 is TGTGCCAGCAGCTTTGCAGGGGTATTTGGCTACACCTTC.